A single TCR beta chain is shown here with its context. Antigen unknown. This CDR3 has 14 amino acids. Germline-derived CDR1 and CDR2 are MNHEY and SVGEGT. V lost 3 bases, J lost 4 bases, and 11 bases lay in between. The sample is drawn from a study of T-cell memory formation after mild COVID-19. The overall study: Most TCR clusters belonged to a single donor.

Regarding the study as a whole: Researchers report contracting CD4+ clones mostly in CM and EM, with CD8+ clones in EMRA.

TCRdb redid the calling of the 5' RACE reads with MiXCR, one entry per CDR3 protein. The data show more than 200,000 distinct CDR3 sequences, roughly 15% seen once. The sequence came from a man between 18 and 29 years old who had mild COVID-19 (a few samples of this study predate the infection). Cell type and time point are not known. The chain recombines TRBV6-2 or TRBV6-3 with TRBJ2-3; a weak D match, TRBD2 (5 bases). The sequencing input was PBMCs or a T cell subset sorted from them (not recorded which). The chain's CDR3 is CASSYPAVPDTQYF. CDR3 bases: TGTGCCAGCAGTTATCCAGCGGTACCAGATACGCAGTATTTT.